This TCR beta chain comes out of a study of identical twins. TCRdb processed the 5' RACE reads anew with MiXCR; each CDR3 protein has one entry. The sample gives hundreds of thousands of distinct CDR3 sequences, 24% of which show up once; 2.9% is in the top ten. These same data were also listed under a study on T cells expressing NK-cell markers. That publication notes: Among the eight sequenced donors, seven tested HCMV-seropositive and one tested seronegative.

The sequenced sample consisted of CD4+ T cells sorted from blood. The receptor comes from a woman aged 18-30 years in good health.

The CDR3 reads CASSEGLAGGHEQFF. The CDR3 coding sequence is TGCGCCAGCAGTGAGGGACTAGCGGGAGGGCATGAGCAGTTCTTC. This chain uses TRBV10-1 with TRBJ2-1; 15 bases line up with TRBD2. V was clipped by 2 bases and J by 8 bases; unmatched bases: 1. Per the germline V gene, CDR1 is WNHNN and CDR2 is SYGVQD (reference sequence). CDR3 length: 15 residues.